The 15 T cell receptor beta chains in this list originate from one sample, sequenced in a study of blood T cells in healthy people across ages. Then a second PCR, running about 6 to 12 cycles, was carried out with a sample-barcoded 5' primer and a J-beta primer mix. MiXCR was run by TCRdb on the 5' RACE reads, yielding one entry per CDR3 protein. This table holds hundreds of thousands of distinct CDR3 sequences, more than 20% found once. Source material: blood. These receptors all come from a man aged 65-85 years in good health.

This clonotype has more than one count but fewer than ten. The chain employs TRBV5-1 and TRBJ2-7, with 9 bases lining up with TRBD1. Losses at the gene ends were 4 bases for V and 4 bases for J; bases not matched to a gene: 3. In germline, CDR1 is SGHRS, CDR2 YFSETQ. The CDR3 is 13 residues long. CDR3 residues: CASSTGTGYEQYF. CDR3 coding DNA: TGCGCCAGCAGCACTGGGACAGGGTACGAGCAGTACTTC.

This clonotype has more than one count but fewer than ten. The chain carries TRBV20-1 and TRBJ1-6, with TRBD1 matching over 9 bases. The CDR3 has 14 residues. The trim removed 5 bases at V and 6 bases at J, leaving 5 bases unmatched. Looked up from germline, CDR1 is DFQATT and CDR2 is SNEGSKA (reference sequence). The CDR3 loop is CSAAMDRGNSPLHF. CDR3 nucleotide sequence: TGCAGTGCTGCAATGGACAGGGGTAATTCACCCCTCCACTTT.

This clonotype has more than one count but fewer than ten. The chain is built from TRBV28 and TRBJ2-5; D may be TRBD1 (8 bases). Per germline, CDR1 MDHEN and CDR2 SYDVKM. CDR3 size: 14 residues. V dropped 5 bases and J dropped 4 bases, with 14 bases sitting between them. The CDR3 loop reads CASSATGGVETQYF. The CDR3 nucleotides are TGTGCCAGCAGTGCAACAGGGGGGGTAGAGACCCAGTACTTC.

The rearrangement links TRBV5-1 to TRBJ2-1; 8 bases agree with TRBD2. The V gene's germline CDR1 is SGHRS and CDR2 YFSETQ. The CDR3 is 15 amino acids. With 4 bases clipped from V and 4 bases from J, the junction kept 7 bases outside the gene matches. CDR3 sequence (DNA): TGCGCCAGCAGCGCACTAGCGGAGTCATACAATGAGCAGTTCTTC. This gives the protein CASSALAESYNEQFF. Supplemented by reference TRBV5-1 and TRBJ2-1, the full variable domain reads KAGVTQTPRYLIKTRGQQVTLSCSPISGHRSVSWYQQTPGQGLQFLFEYFSETQRNKGNFPGRFSGRQFSNSRSEMNVSTLELGDSALYLCASSALAESYNEQFFGPGTRLTVL.

V gene TRBV28 combines with J gene TRBJ2-3; TRBD1 aligns across 7 bases. The CDR3 has 16 residues. Germline CDR1 reads MDHEN; CDR2 reads SYDVKM. V lost 5 bases to trimming and J lost 2 bases; unmatched junction nucleotides: 10. The CDR3 spells CASSANRGPSTDTQYF. CDR3 bases: TGTGCCAGCAGTGCTAACAGGGGCCCCTCCACAGATACGCAGTATTTT. The whole variable domain, remainder taken from reference TRBV28 and TRBJ2-3, is DVKVTQSSRYLVKRTGEKVFLECVQDMDHENMFWYRQDPGLGLRLIYFSYDVKMKEKGDIPEGYSVSREKKERFSLILESASTNQTSMYLCASSANRGPSTDTQYFGPGTRLTVL.

The table lists this clonotype with a few counts. The J gene is TRBJ2-5, the V gene TRBV18; D is uncertain. Germline V gene sequence: CDR1 KGHSH, CDR2 LQKENI. The V end lost 5 bases, the J end lost 5 bases, and 6 bases lay between the germline ends. This CDR3 is built from 11 residues. The chain's CDR3 is CASSVWETQYF. In DNA form, the CDR3 reads TGTGCCAGCTCAGTTTGGGAGACCCAGTACTTC.

This clonotype has a single count. The J gene is TRBJ1-2, the V gene TRBV28, with 9 bases identical to TRBD1. With 4 bases clipped from V and 4 bases from J, the junction kept 7 bases outside the gene matches. Germline V gene lookup returns CDR1 MDHEN and CDR2 SYDVKM. The CDR3 runs to 15 residues. CDR3 loop: CASSSQGAGSYGYTF. The CDR3 DNA follows: TGTGCCAGCAGTTCACAGGGGGCAGGGAGCTATGGCTACACCTTC.

This clonotype was detected only a few times. V and J are TRBV24-1 and TRBJ2-3; tentatively, D is TRBD1 or TRBD2 (6 bases each). V lost 10 bases, J lost 5 bases, and 21 bases lay in between. CDR1 KGHDR and CDR2 SFDVKD come from the germline V gene. This CDR3 is built from 15 residues. This CDR3 reads CATKGGPRAGDTQYF. CDR3 coding DNA: TGTGCCACTAAGGGGGGTCCGCGGGCTGGAGATACGCAGTATTTT.

Comments on this clonotype: The germline gene is not matched at one end of the junction; a read error may be the cause. V usage is TRBV9 and J usage is TRBJ2-3, with D possibly being TRBD2 (6 bases). Looked up from germline, CDR1 is SGDLS and CDR2 is YYNGEE. The CDR3 loop spans 16 amino acids. This CDR3 reads CASSVGVADSIDTQYF. The CDR3 coding sequence is TGTGCCAGCAGCGTGGGAGTAGCGGATAGCATAGATACGCAGTATTTT.

The chain joins TRBV20-1 to TRBJ2-5, with 7 bases matching TRBD1. Per the germline V gene, CDR1 is DFQATT and CDR2 is SNEGSKA (reference sequence). The CDR3 runs to 12 residues. Trimming removed 6 bases from V and 2 bases from J; junction bases left unmatched: 3. The CDR3: CSAEGAQETQYF. Written as DNA, the CDR3 is TGCAGTGCAGAGGGGGCTCAAGAGACCCAGTACTTC.

The chain has TRBV21-1 and TRBJ2-5; no check of the table's D call, TRBD1, against the DNA was made. The assigned J gene may be wrong: the sequence end matches TRBJ2-7 better. TRBV21-1 counts as a pseudogene. CDR3 length: 13 amino acids. CDR3 in amino acids: CATGDRGSYEQYF. The CDR3 coding sequence is TGTGCCACCGGGGACAGGGGCTCCTACGAGCAGTACTTC.

The J gene is TRBJ2-3, the V gene TRBV7-3, with 7 bases lining up with TRBD2. V lost 5 bases and J lost 4; bases outside the gene matches: 9. This CDR3 is built from 15 residues. Germline CDR1 and CDR2: SGHTA and FQGTGA. The DNA for the CDR3 is TGTGCCAGCAGCCCCAACCTAGCGGAGGCAGATACGCAGTATTTT. It yields the protein CASSPNLAEADTQYF.

This clonotype was seen a handful of times. J is TRBJ2-1 and V is TRBV6-5, with D perhaps assigned TRBD1 or TRBD2 (5 bases each). Germline V lookup: CDR1 MNHEY, CDR2 SVGAGI. The CDR3 totals 15 residues. V was shortened by 4 bases and J by 0 bases, with 10 bases between the two germline ends. CDR3 loop: CASSSRESSYNEQFF. The CDR3 DNA reads as TGTGCCAGCAGTTCCAGGGAGAGCTCCTACAATGAGCAGTTCTTC.

The rearrangement uses TRBV23-1 and TRBJ1-4; D not certain. TRBV23-1 is an ORF; its function is uncertain. The CDR3 runs to 13 residues. V dropped 3 bases and J dropped 4 bases, with 6 bases sitting between them. In DNA, the CDR3 is TGCGCCAGCAGTCAGTGCTTTAATGAAAAACTGTTTTTT. It yields the protein CASSQCFNEKLFF.

The chain employs TRBV27 and TRBJ1-4, with D uncertain. The V gene's germline CDR1 is MNHEY and CDR2 SMNVEV (reference sequence). Trimming cost V 3 bases and J 8 bases, with 13 bases left between them. The CDR3 contains 14 residues. In DNA, the CDR3 is TGTGCCAGCAGTTTCGGGCGGCAGAACGAAAAACTGTTTTTT. Amino acids: CASSFGRQNEKLFF. Full variable domain (outside the CDR3, taken from reference TRBV27 and TRBJ1-4): EAQVTQNPRYLITVTGKKLTVTCSQNMNHEYMSWYRQDPGLGLRQIYYSMNVEVTDKGDVPEGYKVSRKEKRNFPLILESPSPNQTSLYFCASSFGRQNEKLFFGSGTQLSVL.